This is a list of T cell receptor beta chains from one sample in a study of neurological immune-mediated disorders. TCRdb used MiXCR to reprocess the 5' RACE reads, holding one entry per CDR3 protein. The table has 20,000 to 25,000 distinct CDR3 sequences, more than 10% seen once. The sequenced sample was PBMCs. These receptor sequences come from a woman aged 55 to 70 with HTLV-1-associated myelopathy (HAM/TSP). CDR3s include the opening cysteine and the closing phenylalanine or tryptophan. A D gene is named only where the DNA matches it firmly. Rows may omit the clone size; those that give it use once, few, many or a size class.

TRBV5-5,12,TRBJ2-7,many,.,TGTGCCAGCAGCCGGACCTACTCCGAGCAGTACTTC,CASSRTYSEQYF
TRBV5-1,13,TRBJ1-2,many,.,TGCGCCAGCAGCTTGGGACGGAACTATGGCTACACCTTC,CASSLGRNYGYTF
TRBV5-1,15,TRBJ2-3,many,.,TGCGCCAGCAGCTTGGCGGGCCGGCTGGCAGATACGCAGTATTTT,CASSLAGRLADTQYF
TRBV19,15,TRBJ2-1,many,.,TGTGCCAGTAGTATAGAAACAGTCTCCTACAATGAGCAGTTCTTC,CASSIETVSYNEQFF
TRBV7-2,24,TRBJ2-2,.,.,.,CASSLAGTGVYEQYFGPGTGELFF
TRBV20-1,14,TRBJ2-2,many,.,TGCAGTGCTAGTTGGCCCACCTTGTCCGGGGAGCTGTTTTTT,CSASWPTLSGELFF
TRBV20-1,14,TRBJ2-3,many,TRBD2,TGCAGTGCTAGAAATAGCGGGAGGGCAGATACGCAGTATTTT,CSARNSGRADTQYF
TRBV4-1,14,TRBJ1-1,few,.,TGCGCCAGCAGCCAAGAGCCAGGGTCCACTGAAGCTTTCTTT,CASSQEPGSTEAFF
TRBV20-1,13,TRBJ2-3,many,.,TGCAGTGCTAGATTAGGGTACACAGATACGCAGTATTTT,CSARLGYTDTQYF
TRBV5-1,17,TRBJ2-3,many,TRBD1,TGCGCCAGCAGCTTGGCCAACGGGACAGGGAGCACAGATACGCAGTATTTT,CASSLANGTGSTDTQYF
TRBV29-1,14,TRBJ2-2,.,TRBD1,TGCAGCGGAACGGGACAGGCAAACACCGGGGAGCTGTTTTTT,CSGTGQANTGELFF
TRBV7-2,14,TRBJ2-1,medium-sized,.,TGTGCCAGCAGCCGGGACAACCCTTACAATGAGCAGTTCTTC,CASSRDNPYNEQFF